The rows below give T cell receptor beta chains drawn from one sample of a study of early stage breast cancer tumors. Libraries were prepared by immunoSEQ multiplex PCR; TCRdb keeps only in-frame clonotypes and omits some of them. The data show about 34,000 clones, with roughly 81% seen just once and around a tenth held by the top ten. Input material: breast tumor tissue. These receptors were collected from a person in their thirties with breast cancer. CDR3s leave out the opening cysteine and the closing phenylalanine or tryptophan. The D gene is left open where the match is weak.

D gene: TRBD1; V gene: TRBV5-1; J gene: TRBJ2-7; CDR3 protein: ASSLDGQGVDEQY
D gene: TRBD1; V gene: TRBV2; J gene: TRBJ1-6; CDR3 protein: ASRRTGGLNSPLH
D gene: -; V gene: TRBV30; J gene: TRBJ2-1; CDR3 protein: AWGRWTLF
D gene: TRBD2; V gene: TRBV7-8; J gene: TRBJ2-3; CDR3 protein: ASSLAGRGTDTQY
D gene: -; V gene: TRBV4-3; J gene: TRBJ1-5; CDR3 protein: ASSQEGLNNQPQH
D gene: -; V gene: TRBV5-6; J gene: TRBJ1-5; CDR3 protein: ASSLLGNQPQH
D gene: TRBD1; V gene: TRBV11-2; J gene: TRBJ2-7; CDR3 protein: ASSSDADRGYEQY
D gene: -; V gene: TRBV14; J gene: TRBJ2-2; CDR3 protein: ASSQVYRGELF
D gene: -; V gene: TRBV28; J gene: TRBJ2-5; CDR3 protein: ASGQETQY
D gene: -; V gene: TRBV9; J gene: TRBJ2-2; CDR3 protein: ASSKGAGVATGELF
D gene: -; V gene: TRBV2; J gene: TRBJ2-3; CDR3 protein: ASTGETDTQY
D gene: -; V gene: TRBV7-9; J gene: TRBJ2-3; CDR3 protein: ASSLPRGGAGGTDTQY
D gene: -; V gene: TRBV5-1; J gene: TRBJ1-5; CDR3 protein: ASSLGSNQPQH
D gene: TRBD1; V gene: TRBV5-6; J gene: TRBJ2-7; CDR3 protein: ASSLGGGGGYEQY
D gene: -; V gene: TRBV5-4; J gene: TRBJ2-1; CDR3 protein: ASSLGQYNEQF
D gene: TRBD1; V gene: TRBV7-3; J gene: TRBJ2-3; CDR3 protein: ASSLGQGAADTQY
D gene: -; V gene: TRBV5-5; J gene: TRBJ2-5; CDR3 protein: ASSLPGKETQY
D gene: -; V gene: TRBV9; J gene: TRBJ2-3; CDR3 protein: ASSGSTDTQY
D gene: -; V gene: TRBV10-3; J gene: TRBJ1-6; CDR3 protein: AIRPLDNSPLH
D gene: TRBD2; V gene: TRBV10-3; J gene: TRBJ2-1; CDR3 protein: AISEAREGLYNEQF